These 21 T cell receptor beta chains came from one sample sequenced in a study of glioma-infiltrating T cells. TCR alpha and beta CDR3 regions were amplified from RNA using iRepertoire nested multiplex PCR. TCRdb called the multiplex PCR reads again in MiXCR, with one record for every CDR3 protein. The table has approximately 190,000 distinct CDR3 sequences, about 31% seen once. The sequencing input was glioma tissue, nonneoplastic brain tissue, or PBMCs (not recorded which). The receptors here all came from a human donor with low-grade glioma or glioblastoma, undergoing nonglioma brain surgery, or in good health (not recorded which).

About this clonotype: The junction does not match germline at one end; this may be a read error. This chain uses TRBV20-1 with TRBJ2-5; D is unresolved. Per germline, CDR1 DFQATT and CDR2 SNEGSKA (reference sequence). The CDR3 consists of 13 residues. CDR3 residues: CRASNRAKETQSF. The CDR3 DNA follows: TGCCGTGCTAGTAATCGGGCCAAAGAGACCCAGTCATTC.

This clonotype has just one count. This may be a read error: a much more frequent sequence differs by one nucleotide. The chain recombines TRBV5-1 with TRBJ2-1, with 11 bases that match TRBD2. This CDR3 spans 15 amino acids. CDR1 and CDR2 from the germline V gene are SGHRS and YFSETQ. Germline trimming cut 4 bases from V and 2 bases from J; bases unmatched to any gene: 2. The CDR3 is CASSGTSGPYNEQFF. Written as DNA, the CDR3 is TGCGCCAGCAGCGGGACTAGCGGCCCCTACAATGAGCAGTTCTTC.

This chain connects TRBV29-1 to TRBJ1-2; the D is unclear. The CDR3 runs 15 residues. With 2 bases removed from V and 5 bases from J, the gap between germline ends came to 18 bases. Germline CDR1 SQVTM, CDR2 ANQGSEA. The CDR3 DNA reads TGCAGCGTTGAACGAAGAGGAGGTGGGGAGTATGGCTACACCTTC. Its translation is CSVERRGGGEYGYTF.

This clonotype appeared many times. The CDR3 protein is CASSLEASGREEQYF. The CDR3 nucleotides read TGTGCCAGCAGCTTAGAGGCTAGCGGGAGGGAAGAGCAGTACTTC. This chain uses TRBV7-2 with TRBJ2-7; 12 positions match TRBD2. This CDR3 region has 15 residues. The V and J ends lost 1 base and 7 bases, in that order; junction bases with no gene match: 5. Germline V gene sequence: CDR1 SGHTA, CDR2 FQGNSA.

The chain links TRBV4-2 to TRBJ2-2, with D perhaps TRBD1 (5 bases). There are 14 residues in the CDR3. CDR1 and CDR2 (germline): LGHNA, YNFKEQ. Trimming left V 0 bases short and J 4 bases short, with 6 bases between. CDR3 in DNA: TGTGCCAGCAGCCAAGATCAGGGCACCGGGGAGCTGTTTTTT. Amino acids: CASSQDQGTGELFF.

This clonotype was counted many times. The gene calls are TRBV7-3 and TRBJ1-2; the D is unclear. This CDR3 is 13 amino acids long. V was trimmed by 2 bases and J by 8 bases, leaving 12 bases between them. CDR1 and CDR2 (germline): SGHTA, FQGTGA. The CDR3 loop reads CASSLDGVGGYTF. The CDR3 DNA sequence: TGTGCCAGCAGCTTAGACGGGGTAGGAGGCTACACCTTC.

This chain uses TRBV6-6 with TRBJ2-5; TRBD1 agrees at 8 bases. Looked up from germline, CDR1 is MNHNY and CDR2 is SVGAGI (reference sequence). V lost 6 bases and J lost 5; bases outside the gene matches: 2. CDR3 length: 12 residues. This CDR3 is CASRRTGETQYF. The CDR3 bases are TGTGCCAGCAGAAGGACAGGGGAGACCCAGTACTTC.

The rearrangement links TRBV5-1 to TRBJ2-1; 9 bases are a match to TRBD2. J was trimmed by 10 bases and V by 0 bases; bases with no gene match: 11. Germline loops: CDR1 SGHRS, CDR2 YFSETQ. The CDR3 loop spans 16 amino acids. Here the CDR3 DNA reads TGCGCCAGCAGCTTGGACGGCGTAGCGGGAGCCGGGGAGCAGTTCTTC. Translation: CASSLDGVAGAGEQFF.

This clonotype was detected many times. The chain is built from TRBV7-6 and TRBJ2-5; D is uncertain. Germline CDR1 and CDR2: SGHVS and FNYEAQ. This CDR3 is 14 amino acids long. Trimming stripped 1 base from V and 1 base from J, with 7 bases between. The CDR3 spells CASSLGGSQETQYF. As DNA, the CDR3 is TGTGCCAGCAGCTTAGGGGGTAGCCAAGAGACCCAGTACTTC.

This clonotype has at least ten counts. The chain recombines TRBV2 with TRBJ2-1; 8 bases line up with TRBD2. Germline V gene sequence: CDR1 SNHLY, CDR2 FYNNEI. Trimming removed 2 bases from V and 7 bases from J; junction bases left unmatched: 7. The CDR3 sequence is 15 residues long. In DNA form, the CDR3 reads TGTGCCAGCAGTGAACCGGGAGGGCCGGAGAATGAGCAGTTCTTC. This gives the protein CASSEPGGPENEQFF. The whole variable domain, filled in from reference TRBV2 and TRBJ2-1, reads EPEVTQTPSHQVTQMGQEVILRCVPISNHLYFYWYRQILGQKVEFLVSFYNNEISEKSEIFDDQFSVERPDGSNFTLKIRSTKLEDSAMYFCASSEPGGPENEQFFGPGTRLTVL.

This clonotype has just a few counts. The rearrangement links TRBV12-3 or TRBV12-4 to TRBJ2-1, with 13 bases that match TRBD2. V shed 6 bases, J shed 8 bases, and the junction held 7 bases outside the gene matches. The length of the CDR3 is 15 residues. The CDR3 protein is CASSPRTSGGHEQFF. CDR3 nucleotides: TGTGCCAGCAGCCCTCGGACTAGCGGGGGCCATGAGCAGTTCTTC.

This clonotype was seen at least ten times. The gene calls are TRBV3-1 and TRBJ2-7, with D tentatively TRBD1 or TRBD2 (5 bases each). Germline values: CDR1 LGHDT, CDR2 YNNKEL (reference sequence). CDR3 length: 13 amino acids. V dropped 2 bases and J dropped 5 bases, with 10 bases sitting between them. As DNA, the CDR3 is TGTGCCAGCAGCCAAAGAGGGGCAAACGAGCAGTACTTC. Amino acids: CASSQRGANEQYF.

About this clonotype itself: A read error may explain this, as a much larger clone is one base away. The chain uses TRBV2 and TRBJ1-1; D unclear. CDR1 SNHLY and CDR2 FYNNEI come from the germline V gene. The CDR3 is 14 amino acids. Here the CDR3 DNA reads TGTGCCAGCAACCTCGGACGGGAGAACACTGAAGCTTTGTTT. Translation gives CASNLGRENTEALF.

This clonotype was seen many times. This rearrangement joins TRBV12-3 or TRBV12-4 to TRBJ1-5, with D perhaps TRBD1 (6 bases). The germline V and J ends were trimmed by 5 bases and 5 bases, with 10 bases remaining between them. This CDR3 spans 13 amino acids. CDR3 in amino acids: CASSASGDQPQHF. CDR3 nucleotide sequence: TGTGCCAGCAGTGCCTCAGGGGATCAGCCCCAGCATTTT.

Note on this clonotype: One end of the junction fails to match germline, which may point to a read error. The CDR3 DNA sequence: TGTGCCAGCGGCCAACTTTCAGACTCCTACGAGAAGTACTTC. Residues: CASGQLSDSYEKYF. The rearrangement uses TRBV7-2 and TRBJ2-7; D call uncertain. The germline V gene encodes CDR1 SGHTA and CDR2 FQGNSA. The CDR3 extends over 14 amino acids.

This clonotype occurred many times. This chain connects TRBV3-1 to TRBJ2-7; D is possibly TRBD1 (5 bases). The germline V and J ends were trimmed by 1 base and 3 bases, with 16 bases remaining between them. Germline V CDR1 and CDR2: LGHDT, YNNKEL (reference sequence). This CDR3 has 16 amino acids. The CDR3 coding sequence is TGTGCCAGCAGCCAAGGGCTACAGGAGATCCTCTACGAGCAGTACTTC. Its translation is CASSQGLQEILYEQYF.

With regard to this clonotype: Germline is not matched at one junction end, which may reflect a read error. This chain joins TRBV4-1 and TRBJ1-3; TRBD1 aligns across 11 bases. The germline V gene encodes CDR1 MGHRA and CDR2 YSYEKL. This CDR3 has 15 residues. The CDR3 loop reads CASSLAGTGGNIIYF. The CDR3 nucleotides read TGCGCCAGCAGCCTTGCCGGGACAGGGGGAAACATCATATATTTT.

This clonotype occurred many times. The V gene is TRBV20-1, the J gene TRBJ1-6, with 8 bases lining up with TRBD1. Germline assignment: CDR1 DFQATT and CDR2 SNEGSKA (reference sequence). The CDR3 totals 15 residues. The V segment lost 4 bases and the J segment 4 bases; nucleotides outside the gene matches: 6. In DNA form, the CDR3 reads TGCAGTGCTACGTCAGGGGGCTTGTATAATTCACCCCTCCACTTT. Translated: CSATSGGLYNSPLHF.

This clonotype was seen repeatedly, ten times or more. The chain joins TRBV2 to TRBJ1-2, with D unclear. Germline CDR1 and CDR2: SNHLY and FYNNEI. The CDR3 spans 17 residues. Deletions cut 2 bases from V and 0 bases from J, with 16 bases between. CDR3 DNA sequence: TGTGCCAGCAGTGAAAGCAGCTCCAGTTTTTCTAACTATGGCTACACCTTC. This codes for CASSESSSSFSNYGYTF.

This clonotype has ten or more counts. The chain couples TRBV6-1 to TRBJ2-7; 11 nucleotides line up with TRBD2. V lost 5 bases to trimming and J lost 1 base; unmatched junction nucleotides: 7. This CDR3 has 16 residues. CDR1 MNHNS and CDR2 SASEGT come from the germline V gene. This chain's CDR3 is CASSKFGTSGSYEQYF. In nucleotides, the CDR3 is TGTGCCAGCAGTAAGTTCGGGACTAGCGGTTCCTACGAGCAGTACTTC.

This clonotype was found a few times. This chain connects TRBV4-2 to TRBJ2-6, with 8 bases matching TRBD2. CDR1 is LGHNA and CDR2 is YNFKEQ in the germline V gene. The CDR3 covers 17 residues. With V trimmed by 1 base and J by 0 bases, 2 bases remained unmatched. CDR3 nucleotide sequence: TGTGCCAGCAGCCAAGGGACTAGCAGCTCTGGGGCCAACGTCCTGACTTTC. Translated, it gives CASSQGTSSSGANVLTF.